This T cell receptor (beta chain) is from a study of blood T cell repertoires in COVID-19. Participant ages covered about 18 to 95 years across 20 to 25 US areas. In the original workflow: Estimates of nucleated cell counts were drawn from the amplification of reference gene primers. Repertoires were generated with immunoSEQ multiplex PCR, while TCRdb's copy carries only in-frame clones and drops some. V, J and clone size reflect that table, while D and trimming were determined from the DNA. The data contain approximately 300,000 clones, roughly 85% of them seen just once; the ten biggest clones take up approximately 5%. The length of the CDR3 is 16 residues. Trimming cost V 5 bases and J 10 bases; bases outside gene matches: 15. Germline V gene data show CDR1 as KGHSH and CDR2 as LQKENI.

The sequencing sample was made of PBMCs or T cells enriched from blood (not recorded which). The chain links TRBV18 to TRBJ2-5; 11 nucleotides agree with TRBD2. The clonotype comes from a young woman who had recovered from COVID-19. The CDR3 protein is CASSTTSGDLGVDQYF. CDR3 DNA sequence: TGTGCCAGCTCAACGACTAGCGGGGACCTCGGAGTGGACCAGTACTTC.